A selection of T cell receptor beta chains follows, all from one sample in a study of shared clonotypes between healthy human individuals. Generated by immunoSEQ multiplex PCR, the TCRdb table keeps only in-frame clones and is missing some. This table has about 2 million clones, about 95% appearing once. The sample taken for sequencing was naive CD8+ T cells sorted from blood. These receptors all stem from a man younger than 35 in good health. The conserved cysteine and the conserved F or W are not part of the CDR3 here. Clone size is shown for a subset of rows, as once, few, many or a class of expanded clone.

j_gene: TRBJ1-2
v_gene: TRBV6-1
abundance: NA
CDR3aa: ASERDRGIYGYT

j_gene: TRBJ2-1
v_gene: TRBV5-1
abundance: NA
CDR3aa: ASRGTDYSSYNEQF

j_gene: TRBJ1-2
v_gene: TRBV6-1
abundance: NA
CDR3aa: ASSERYSSNGYT

j_gene: TRBJ1-5
v_gene: TRBV30
abundance: NA
CDR3aa: AWSEPGLWDQPQH

j_gene: TRBJ2-6
v_gene: TRBV27
abundance: NA
CDR3aa: ASSPLSGANVLT

j_gene: TRBJ2-1
v_gene: TRBV4-1
abundance: NA
CDR3aa: ASSQDYGGAGNEQF

j_gene: TRBJ1-2
v_gene: TRBV9
abundance: NA
CDR3aa: ASSSVGGRNYGYT

j_gene: TRBJ2-7
v_gene: TRBV7-9
abundance: NA
CDR3aa: ASSLRDRGVEQY

j_gene: TRBJ2-7
v_gene: TRBV29-1
abundance: NA
CDR3aa: SVRVTNYEQY

j_gene: TRBJ2-7
v_gene: TRBV5-1
abundance: NA
CDR3aa: ASSWGDSSYEQY

j_gene: TRBJ2-7
v_gene: TRBV27
abundance: NA
CDR3aa: AIKGGGYEQY

j_gene: TRBJ1-2
v_gene: TRBV19
abundance: NA
CDR3aa: ASSLKGAVGYT

j_gene: TRBJ2-7
v_gene: TRBV5-6
abundance: NA
CDR3aa: ASSLSDITYEQY

j_gene: TRBJ1-2
v_gene: TRBV28
abundance: NA
CDR3aa: ASSSAGRVDGYT

j_gene: TRBJ2-7
v_gene: TRBV7-9
abundance: NA
CDR3aa: ASSLGQGAVYEQY

j_gene: TRBJ2-1
v_gene: TRBV30
abundance: NA
CDR3aa: AWSARRAYLYNEQF

j_gene: TRBJ1-3
v_gene: TRBV6-5
abundance: NA
CDR3aa: ASSAGQVTGNTIY

j_gene: TRBJ1-5
v_gene: TRBV19
abundance: once
CDR3aa: ASSMFLYDNQPQH

j_gene: TRBJ2-3
v_gene: TRBV6-5
abundance: NA
CDR3aa: ASSYGTGVDTQY

j_gene: TRBJ1-5
v_gene: TRBV6-5
abundance: NA
CDR3aa: ASSYSGEGNQPQH

j_gene: TRBJ2-1
v_gene: TRBV10-3
abundance: NA
CDR3aa: AISEPLEGSDNEQF

j_gene: TRBJ2-7
v_gene: TRBV25-1
abundance: NA
CDR3aa: ASSDDSFYEQY

j_gene: TRBJ2-1
v_gene: TRBV15
abundance: NA
CDR3aa: ATSTGLSYEQF

j_gene: TRBJ1-5
v_gene: TRBV7-2
abundance: NA
CDR3aa: ASSHRDRDIGQPQH

j_gene: TRBJ2-7
v_gene: TRBV5-5
abundance: NA
CDR3aa: ASSTDGTPYEQY

j_gene: TRBJ1-6
v_gene: TRBV2
abundance: NA
CDR3aa: ASSEDGSSYNSPLH

j_gene: TRBJ1-1
v_gene: TRBV6-5
abundance: NA
CDR3aa: ASSYSGANTEAF

j_gene: TRBJ1-1
v_gene: TRBV9
abundance: NA
CDR3aa: ASSVGTGGVAEAF

j_gene: TRBJ2-2
v_gene: TRBV6-1
abundance: NA
CDR3aa: ASTFRGGFFGELF

j_gene: TRBJ2-7
v_gene: TRBV21-1
abundance: NA
CDR3aa: ASSIGPGKRTPYEQY

j_gene: TRBJ1-1
v_gene: TRBV19
abundance: once
CDR3aa: ASSRGGNTEAF

j_gene: TRBJ2-5
v_gene: TRBV5-1
abundance: NA
CDR3aa: ASSYLPGAGGQETQY

j_gene: TRBJ1-2
v_gene: TRBV6-1
abundance: NA
CDR3aa: ASSEFGGVYGYT

j_gene: TRBJ2-7
v_gene: TRBV5-4
abundance: NA
CDR3aa: ASSLHPDYEQY

j_gene: TRBJ2-7
v_gene: TRBV13
abundance: NA
CDR3aa: ASSLASASEQY

j_gene: TRBJ1-2
v_gene: TRBV27
abundance: NA
CDR3aa: ASSPSDGNYGYT

j_gene: TRBJ2-4
v_gene: TRBV5-6
abundance: NA
CDR3aa: ASSLGAVQNIQY

j_gene: TRBJ1-1
v_gene: TRBV7-9
abundance: NA
CDR3aa: ASSLDQGSMNTEAF

j_gene: TRBJ2-7
v_gene: TRBV5-1
abundance: NA
CDR3aa: ASSLGDTTYEQY

j_gene: TRBJ1-2
v_gene: TRBV28
abundance: NA
CDR3aa: ASSFPPGTINYGYT

j_gene: TRBJ2-1
v_gene: TRBV4-3
abundance: NA
CDR3aa: ASSQGPSSYNEQF

j_gene: TRBJ2-7
v_gene: TRBV27
abundance: NA
CDR3aa: ASSFGSLYEQY

j_gene: TRBJ1-1
v_gene: TRBV6-5
abundance: NA
CDR3aa: ASSYSPGANTEAF

j_gene: TRBJ2-7
v_gene: TRBV10-2
abundance: NA
CDR3aa: ASRGAMVYEQY

j_gene: TRBJ1-5
v_gene: TRBV6-1
abundance: NA
CDR3aa: ASSDMGQGEPQH

j_gene: TRBJ1-5
v_gene: TRBV28
abundance: NA
CDR3aa: ASSLVPGGIDQPQH

j_gene: TRBJ2-7
v_gene: TRBV9
abundance: NA
CDR3aa: ASIPPTVLNYEQY

j_gene: TRBJ1-5
v_gene: TRBV7-9
abundance: NA
CDR3aa: ASSPTGVGSNQPQH

j_gene: TRBJ2-5
v_gene: TRBV5-6
abundance: NA
CDR3aa: ASSLEDGQETQY

j_gene: TRBJ1-1
v_gene: TRBV6-6
abundance: NA
CDR3aa: ASKIGTATEAF

j_gene: TRBJ2-3
v_gene: TRBV29-1
abundance: NA
CDR3aa: SASGTSTDTQY

j_gene: TRBJ2-7
v_gene: TRBV5-5
abundance: NA
CDR3aa: ASSLVLNYEQY

j_gene: TRBJ1-2
v_gene: TRBV30
abundance: NA
CDR3aa: AWSEGHFYGYT

j_gene: TRBJ2-7
v_gene: TRBV28
abundance: once
CDR3aa: ASSLGLIYEQY

j_gene: TRBJ1-2
v_gene: TRBV5-8
abundance: NA
CDR3aa: ASSLGQGNYGYT

j_gene: TRBJ1-6
v_gene: TRBV7-9
abundance: NA
CDR3aa: ASSTPPGINFAPLH

j_gene: TRBJ1-2
v_gene: TRBV27
abundance: NA
CDR3aa: ASSVGVNYGYT